The 3 T cell receptor beta chains below come from one sample, sequenced in a study of blood T cell repertoires in COVID-19. Libraries were prepared by immunoSEQ multiplex PCR; TCRdb keeps only in-frame clonotypes and omits some of them. The repertoire consists of hundreds of thousands of clones, with around 91% occurring once and the leading ten covering under 3.5%. The sample comprised peripheral blood. These receptors were obtained from a woman aged 18-29 years who had recovered from COVID-19.

The CDR3 DNA is TGTGCCAGCAGTGAGGGGCGGCAGGGATTCTCCTACAATGAGCAGTTCTTC. The encoded protein is CASSEGRQGFSYNEQFF. The J gene is TRBJ2-1, the V gene TRBV6-1; TRBD1 is a possible D gene (5 bases). CDR3 size: 17 residues. Germline CDR1 is MNHNS and CDR2 is SASEGT. Deletions cut 3 bases from V and 0 bases from J, with 15 bases between.

The rearrangement links TRBV7-9 to TRBJ1-1; D possibly corresponds to TRBD1 (5 bases). The CDR3 is made up of 12 amino acids. Germline CDR1 SEHNR, CDR2 FQNEAQ (reference sequence). Trimming pared 5 bases from V and 3 bases from J, leaving 7 bases between. Here the CDR3 reads CASSLRDTEAFF. CDR3 in DNA: TGTGCCAGCAGCCTCAGGGACACTGAAGCTTTCTTT. Based on the CDR3 plus reference TRBV7-9 and TRBJ1-1, the full variable domain is DTGVSQNPRHKITKRGQNVTFRCDPISEHNRLYWYRQTLGQGPEFLTYFQNEAQLEKSRLLSDRFSAERPKGSFSTLEIQRTEQGDSAMYLCASSLRDTEAFFGQGTRLTVV.

This clone was seen a handful of times. The J gene is TRBJ2-2, the V gene TRBV7-9, with D maybe TRBD1 (7 bases). The CDR3 totals 19 residues. Germline-derived CDR1 and CDR2 are SEHNR and FQNEAQ (reference sequence). The ends were cut back, 4 bases at V and 4 bases at J, with 25 bases in the middle. The CDR3 coding sequence is TGTGCCAGCAGCTCCAGGGGGACTTACAGGGAGATAAGCACCGGGGAGCTGTTTTTT. Translation gives CASSSRGTYREISTGELFF.